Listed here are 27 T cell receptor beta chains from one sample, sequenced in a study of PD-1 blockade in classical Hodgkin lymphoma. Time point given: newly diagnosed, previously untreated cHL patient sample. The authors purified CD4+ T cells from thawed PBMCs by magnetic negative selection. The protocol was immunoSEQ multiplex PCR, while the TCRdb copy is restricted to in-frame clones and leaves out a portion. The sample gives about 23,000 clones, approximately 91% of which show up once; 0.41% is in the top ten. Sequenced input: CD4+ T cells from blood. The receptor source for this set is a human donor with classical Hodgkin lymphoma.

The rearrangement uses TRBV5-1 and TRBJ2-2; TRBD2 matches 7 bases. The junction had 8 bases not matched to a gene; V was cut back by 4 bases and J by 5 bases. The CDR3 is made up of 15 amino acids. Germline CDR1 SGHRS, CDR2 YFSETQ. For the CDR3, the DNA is TGCGCCAGCAGCCAGAGGGGAGGGTTAACCGGGGAGCTGTTTTTT. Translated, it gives CASSQRGGLTGELFF.

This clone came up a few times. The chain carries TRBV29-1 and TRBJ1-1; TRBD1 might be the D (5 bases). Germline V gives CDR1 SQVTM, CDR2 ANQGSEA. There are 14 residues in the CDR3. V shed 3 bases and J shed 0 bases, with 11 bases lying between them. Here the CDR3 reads CSVDTGGMNTEAFF. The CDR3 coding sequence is TGCAGCGTTGATACAGGAGGGATGAACACTGAAGCTTTCTTT.

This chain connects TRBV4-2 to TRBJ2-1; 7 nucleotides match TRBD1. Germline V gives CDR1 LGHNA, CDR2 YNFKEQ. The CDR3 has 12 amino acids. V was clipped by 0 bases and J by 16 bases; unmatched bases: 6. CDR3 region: CASSQEQGIGFF. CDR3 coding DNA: TGTGCCAGCAGCCAAGAACAGGGGATCGGCTTCTTC.

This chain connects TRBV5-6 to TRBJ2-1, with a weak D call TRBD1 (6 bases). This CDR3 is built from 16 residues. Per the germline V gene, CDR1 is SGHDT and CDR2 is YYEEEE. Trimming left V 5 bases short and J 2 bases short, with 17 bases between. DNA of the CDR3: TGTGCCAGCAGTTTCCTACAGGGAAATACCTACAATGAGCAGTTCTTC. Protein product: CASSFLQGNTYNEQFF.

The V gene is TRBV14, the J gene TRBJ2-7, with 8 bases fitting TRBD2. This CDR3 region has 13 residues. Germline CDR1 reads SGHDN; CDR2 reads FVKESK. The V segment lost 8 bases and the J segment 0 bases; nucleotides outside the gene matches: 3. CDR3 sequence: CASRRGGSYEQYF. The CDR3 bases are TGTGCCAGCCGACGGGGGGGCTCCTACGAGCAGTACTTC.

The CDR3 sequence: CASSQQGVSYEQYF. CDR3 nucleotides: TGTGCCAGCAGTCAACAGGGGGTATCCTACGAGCAGTACTTC. V usage is TRBV2 and J usage is TRBJ2-7, with TRBD1 matching 8 bases. The CDR3 runs to 14 residues. In germline, CDR1 is SNHLY, CDR2 FYNNEI. Trimming took 5 bases from V and 1 from J; bases not matched to a gene: 4.

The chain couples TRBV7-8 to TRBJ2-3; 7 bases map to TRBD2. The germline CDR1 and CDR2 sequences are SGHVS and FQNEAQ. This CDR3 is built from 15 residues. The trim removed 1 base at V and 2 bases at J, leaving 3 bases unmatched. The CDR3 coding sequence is TGTGCCAGCAGCTTAGAACTAGCGCTCACAGATACGCAGTATTTT. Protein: CASSLELALTDTQYF.

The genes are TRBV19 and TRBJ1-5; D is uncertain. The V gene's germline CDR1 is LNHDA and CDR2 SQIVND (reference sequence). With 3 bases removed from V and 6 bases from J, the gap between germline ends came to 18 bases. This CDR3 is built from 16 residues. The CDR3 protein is CASSITGDSWGQPQHF. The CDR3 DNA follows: TGTGCCAGTAGTATTACGGGCGACTCCTGGGGTCAGCCCCAGCATTTT.

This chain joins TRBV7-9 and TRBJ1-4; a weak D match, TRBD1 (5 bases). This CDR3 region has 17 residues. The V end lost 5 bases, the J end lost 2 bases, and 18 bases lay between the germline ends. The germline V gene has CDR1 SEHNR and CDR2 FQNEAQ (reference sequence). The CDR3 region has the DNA TGTGCCAGCAGCCAACGACAGAAGGATCCCACTAATGAAAAACTGTTTTTT. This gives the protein CASSQRQKDPTNEKLFF. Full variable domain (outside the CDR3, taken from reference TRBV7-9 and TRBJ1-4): DTGVSQNPRHKITKRGQNVTFRCDPISEHNRLYWYRQTLGQGPEFLTYFQNEAQLEKSRLLSDRFSAERPKGSFSTLEIQRTEQGDSAMYLCASSQRQKDPTNEKLFFGSGTQLSVL.

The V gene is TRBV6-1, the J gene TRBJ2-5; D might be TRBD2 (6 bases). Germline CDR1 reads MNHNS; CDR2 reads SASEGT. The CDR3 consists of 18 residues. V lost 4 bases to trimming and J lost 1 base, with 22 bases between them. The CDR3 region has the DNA TGTGCCAGCAGTGCCGATTGGGGTAGCGGACCAATCCAAGAGACCCAGTACTTC. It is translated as CASSADWGSGPIQETQYF.

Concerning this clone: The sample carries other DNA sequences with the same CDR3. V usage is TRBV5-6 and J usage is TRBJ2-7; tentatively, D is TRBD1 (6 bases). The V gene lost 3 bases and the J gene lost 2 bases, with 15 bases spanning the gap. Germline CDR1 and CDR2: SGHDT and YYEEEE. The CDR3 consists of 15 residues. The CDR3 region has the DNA TGTGCCAGCAGCTCCCTCCAGGGGACGCCCTACGAGCAGTACTTC. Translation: CASSSLQGTPYEQYF. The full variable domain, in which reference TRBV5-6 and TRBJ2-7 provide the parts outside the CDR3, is DAGVTQSPTHLIKTRGQQVTLRCSPKSGHDTVSWYQQALGQGPQFIFQYYEEEERQRGNFPDRFSGHQFPNYSSELNVNALLLGDSALYLCASSSLQGTPYEQYFGPGTRLTVT.

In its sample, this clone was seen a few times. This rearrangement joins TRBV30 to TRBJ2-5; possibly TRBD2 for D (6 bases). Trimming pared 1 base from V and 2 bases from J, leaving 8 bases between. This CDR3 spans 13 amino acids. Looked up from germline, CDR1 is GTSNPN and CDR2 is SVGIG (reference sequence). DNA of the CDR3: TGTGCCTGGAGTGCGGGGGTTCAAGAGACCCAGTACTTC. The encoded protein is CAWSAGVQETQYF. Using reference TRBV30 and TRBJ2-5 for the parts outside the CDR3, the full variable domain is SQTIHQWPATLVQPVGSPLSLECTVEGTSNPNLYWYRQAAGRGLQLLFYSVGIGQISSEVPQNLSASRPQDRQFILSSKKLLLSDSGFYLCAWSAGVQETQYFGPGTRLLVL.

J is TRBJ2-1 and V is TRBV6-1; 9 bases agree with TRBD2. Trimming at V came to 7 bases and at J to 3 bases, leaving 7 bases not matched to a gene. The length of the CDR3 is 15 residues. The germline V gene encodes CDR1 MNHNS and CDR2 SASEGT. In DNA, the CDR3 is TGTGCCAGCACCTTGGGACTAGCTTTCTACAATGAGCAGTTCTTC. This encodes CASTLGLAFYNEQFF.

Here the CDR3 reads CASGQNRGNTDTQYF. CDR3 bases: TGTGCCAGCGGCCAAAACAGGGGAAACACAGATACGCAGTATTTT. This chain uses TRBV5-4 with TRBJ2-3; 7 bases match TRBD1. V shed 7 bases and J 2 bases; nucleotides not matched to a gene: 10. The CDR3 is made up of 15 amino acids. Germline V gives CDR1 SGHNT, CDR2 YYREEE (reference sequence).

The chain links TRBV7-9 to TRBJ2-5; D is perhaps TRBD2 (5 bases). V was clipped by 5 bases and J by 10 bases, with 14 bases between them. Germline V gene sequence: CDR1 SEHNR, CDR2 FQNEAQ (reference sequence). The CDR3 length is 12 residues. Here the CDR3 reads CASSPELGSQYF. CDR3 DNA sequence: TGTGCCAGCAGCCCAGAGCTAGGGAGCCAGTACTTC.

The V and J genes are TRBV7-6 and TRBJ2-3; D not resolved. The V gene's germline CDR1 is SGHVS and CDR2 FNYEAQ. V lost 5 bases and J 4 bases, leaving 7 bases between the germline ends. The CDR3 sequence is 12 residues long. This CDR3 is CASSPHADTQYF. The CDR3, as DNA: TGTGCCAGCAGCCCTCATGCAGATACGCAGTATTTT.

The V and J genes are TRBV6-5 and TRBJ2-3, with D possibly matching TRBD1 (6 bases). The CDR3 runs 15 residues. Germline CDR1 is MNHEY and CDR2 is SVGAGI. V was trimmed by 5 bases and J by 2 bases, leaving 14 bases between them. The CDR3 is CASSTKRTATDTQYF. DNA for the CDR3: TGTGCCAGCAGTACTAAACGGACAGCCACAGATACGCAGTATTTT.

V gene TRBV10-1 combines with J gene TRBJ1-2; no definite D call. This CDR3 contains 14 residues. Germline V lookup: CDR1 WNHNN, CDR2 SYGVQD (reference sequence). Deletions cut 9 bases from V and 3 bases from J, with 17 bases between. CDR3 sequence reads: CASGPSGPDYGYTF. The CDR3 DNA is TGCGCCAGTGGACCAAGTGGACCAGACTATGGCTACACCTTC.

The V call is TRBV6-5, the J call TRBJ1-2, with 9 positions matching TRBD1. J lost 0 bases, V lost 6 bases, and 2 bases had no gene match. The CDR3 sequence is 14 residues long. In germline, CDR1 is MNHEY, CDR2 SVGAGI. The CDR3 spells CASSRTGANYGYTF. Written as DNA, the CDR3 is TGTGCCAGCAGCCGGACAGGGGCTAACTATGGCTACACCTTC.

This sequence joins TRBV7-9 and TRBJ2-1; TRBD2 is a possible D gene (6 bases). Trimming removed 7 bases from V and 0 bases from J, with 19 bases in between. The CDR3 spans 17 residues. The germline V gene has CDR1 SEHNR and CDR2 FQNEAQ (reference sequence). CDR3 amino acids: CASKLPGEQSSYNEQFF. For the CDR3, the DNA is TGTGCCAGCAAGCTCCCGGGGGAGCAGAGCTCCTACAATGAGCAGTTCTTC.

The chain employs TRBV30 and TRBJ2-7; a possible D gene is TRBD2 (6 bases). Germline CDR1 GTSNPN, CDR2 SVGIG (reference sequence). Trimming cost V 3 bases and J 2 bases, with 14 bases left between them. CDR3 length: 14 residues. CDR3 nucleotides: TGTGCCTGGAGGGCCGTTCGGAGGGCCTACGAGCAGTACTTC. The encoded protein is CAWRAVRRAYEQYF.

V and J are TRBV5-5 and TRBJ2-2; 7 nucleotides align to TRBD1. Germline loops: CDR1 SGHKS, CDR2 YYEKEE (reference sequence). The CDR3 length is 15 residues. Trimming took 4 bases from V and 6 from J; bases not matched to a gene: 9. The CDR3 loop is CASSIGTVYAGELFF. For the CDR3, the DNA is TGTGCCAGCAGCATCGGGACAGTCTACGCCGGGGAGCTGTTTTTT.

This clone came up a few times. For the CDR3, the DNA is TGTGCCAGCAGCTCGGGCCCAAAGCCCCTCCACTTT. Translated, it gives CASSSGPKPLHF. This rearrangement joins TRBV5-4 to TRBJ1-6; the D is unclear. The germline V gene has CDR1 SGHNT and CDR2 YYREEE (reference sequence). Trimming left V 3 bases short and J 13 bases short, with 11 bases between. This CDR3 comprises 12 residues.

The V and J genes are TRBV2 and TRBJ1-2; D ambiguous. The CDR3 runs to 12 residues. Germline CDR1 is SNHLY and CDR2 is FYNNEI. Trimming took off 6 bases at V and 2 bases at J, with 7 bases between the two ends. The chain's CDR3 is CASRSDNYGYTF. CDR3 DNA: TGTGCCAGCAGGAGCGACAACTATGGCTACACCTTC.

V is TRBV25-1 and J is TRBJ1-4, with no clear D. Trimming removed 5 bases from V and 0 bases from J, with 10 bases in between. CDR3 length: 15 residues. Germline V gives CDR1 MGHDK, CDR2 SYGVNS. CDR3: CASSSTLATNEKLFF. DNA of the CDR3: TGTGCCAGCAGTAGTACGCTAGCAACTAATGAAAAACTGTTTTTT.

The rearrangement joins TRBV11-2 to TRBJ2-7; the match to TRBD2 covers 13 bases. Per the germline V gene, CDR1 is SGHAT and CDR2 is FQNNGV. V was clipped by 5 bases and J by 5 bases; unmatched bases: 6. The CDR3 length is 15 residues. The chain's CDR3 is CASSLRLAGGHEQYF. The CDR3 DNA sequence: TGTGCCAGCAGCCTACGACTAGCGGGAGGTCACGAGCAGTACTTC.

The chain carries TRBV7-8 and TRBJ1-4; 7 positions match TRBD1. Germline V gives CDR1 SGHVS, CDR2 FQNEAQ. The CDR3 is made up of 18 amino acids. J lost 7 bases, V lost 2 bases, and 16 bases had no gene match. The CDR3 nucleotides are TGTGCCAGCAGCTTAAGGGGCAGGGGGAATGGAGTGGTTGAAAAACTGTTTTTT. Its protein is CASSLRGRGNGVVEKLFF.